A selection of T cell receptor beta chains follows, all from one sample in a study of T cells in localized non-small cell lung cancer. The repertoire was sequenced with immunoSEQ multiplex PCR; TCRdb's copy has only in-frame clones and lacks some. The sample shows roughly 48,000 clones, roughly 77% of them seen only once. Sequences were derived from peripheral blood, sampled before any cancer treatment. The source is a man aged 35-69 years with stage I squamous cell lung carcinoma. CDR3s include the opening cysteine and the closing phenylalanine or tryptophan. D genes are given only for firm matches.

v_gene: TRBV19
d_gene: TRBD1
j_gene: TRBJ2-2
CDR3aa: CASSSLRDSSNTGELFF

v_gene: TRBV6-5
d_gene: TRBD1
j_gene: TRBJ2-7
CDR3aa: CASTGTGRSYEQYF

v_gene: TRBV28
d_gene: .
j_gene: TRBJ2-1
CDR3aa: CASSLNEQFF

v_gene: TRBV28
d_gene: TRBD1
j_gene: TRBJ1-2
CDR3aa: CASSSSGQGGRGYGYTF

v_gene: TRBV7-6
d_gene: .
j_gene: TRBJ2-5
CDR3aa: CASSPRGRGRQETQYF

v_gene: TRBV30
d_gene: .
j_gene: TRBJ1-6
CDR3aa: CAWSVPGAVSAAFLHF

v_gene: TRBV14
d_gene: .
j_gene: TRBJ2-1
CDR3aa: CASSQGTHNEQFF

v_gene: TRBV28
d_gene: .
j_gene: TRBJ2-1
CDR3aa: CASSPGQLALNEQFF

v_gene: TRBV19
d_gene: .
j_gene: TRBJ2-5
CDR3aa: CASSPNAGTPSETQYF

v_gene: TRBV7-2
d_gene: .
j_gene: TRBJ2-3
CDR3aa: CASTLQRDTQYF

v_gene: TRBV6-6
d_gene: TRBD1
j_gene: TRBJ1-2
CDR3aa: CASLSPGQAYGYTF

v_gene: TRBV11-3
d_gene: TRBD1
j_gene: TRBJ2-5
CDR3aa: CASSATGAETQYF

v_gene: TRBV9
d_gene: TRBD1
j_gene: TRBJ2-1
CDR3aa: CASSVGLQGTNEQFF

v_gene: TRBV27
d_gene: .
j_gene: TRBJ1-1
CDR3aa: CASSLAVQTEAFF

v_gene: TRBV4-3
d_gene: .
j_gene: TRBJ2-7
CDR3aa: CASSQGGRGAYEQYF

v_gene: TRBV9
d_gene: .
j_gene: TRBJ2-1
CDR3aa: CASSVELSSYNEQFF

v_gene: TRBV2
d_gene: TRBD2
j_gene: TRBJ2-1
CDR3aa: CASRGASGGSRSYNEQFF

v_gene: TRBV5-4
d_gene: TRBD1
j_gene: TRBJ2-7
CDR3aa: CASSLGGTGRVEQYF

v_gene: TRBV9
d_gene: .
j_gene: TRBJ1-4
CDR3aa: CASSEGGANEKLFF

v_gene: TRBV19
d_gene: .
j_gene: TRBJ1-4
CDR3aa: CASSRDTATNEKLFF

v_gene: TRBV6-5
d_gene: TRBD1
j_gene: TRBJ2-5
CDR3aa: CASRNDRGETQYF

v_gene: TRBV28
d_gene: .
j_gene: TRBJ1-6
CDR3aa: CASSRWGSPLHF

v_gene: TRBV6-6
d_gene: .
j_gene: TRBJ2-5
CDR3aa: CASSYARDFGETQYF

v_gene: TRBV7-3
d_gene: TRBD2
j_gene: TRBJ2-1
CDR3aa: CASGSGGGYYNEQFF

v_gene: TRBV7-2
d_gene: .
j_gene: TRBJ1-1
CDR3aa: CASSLSGVPEAFF

v_gene: TRBV7-9
d_gene: .
j_gene: TRBJ2-7
CDR3aa: CASSLTITYEQYF

v_gene: TRBV5-8
d_gene: TRBD1
j_gene: TRBJ1-4
CDR3aa: CASSPRTGGTTNEKLFF

v_gene: TRBV27
d_gene: .
j_gene: TRBJ1-5
CDR3aa: CASSFGRRQPQHF

v_gene: TRBV9
d_gene: TRBD1
j_gene: TRBJ1-4
CDR3aa: CASSPAGQSNEKLFF

v_gene: TRBV2
d_gene: .
j_gene: TRBJ1-5
CDR3aa: CASTPGSGGNQPQHF

v_gene: TRBV28
d_gene: .
j_gene: TRBJ1-1
CDR3aa: CASSLLGTEAFF

v_gene: TRBV9
d_gene: .
j_gene: TRBJ2-2
CDR3aa: CASSTWGTGELFF

v_gene: TRBV6-1
d_gene: .
j_gene: TRBJ1-6
CDR3aa: CASTSAAGSPLHF

v_gene: TRBV30
d_gene: .
j_gene: TRBJ1-5
CDR3aa: CAWSVKKAQPQHF

v_gene: TRBV29-1
d_gene: .
j_gene: TRBJ2-2
CDR3aa: CSVEKQINTGELFF

v_gene: TRBV19
d_gene: .
j_gene: TRBJ1-1
CDR3aa: CASSITTGHTEAFF

v_gene: TRBV28
d_gene: .
j_gene: TRBJ2-7
CDR3aa: CASSLWAGDRVGEQYF

v_gene: TRBV6-1
d_gene: .
j_gene: TRBJ1-3
CDR3aa: CASSDGDGNTIYF

v_gene: TRBV4-3
d_gene: .
j_gene: TRBJ2-6
CDR3aa: CASSQDTNSGANVLTF

v_gene: TRBV11-2
d_gene: .
j_gene: TRBJ2-7
CDR3aa: CASSSSLGDEQYF

v_gene: TRBV5-1
d_gene: TRBD1
j_gene: TRBJ1-3
CDR3aa: CASSLGTGGSLSSGNTIYF

v_gene: TRBV2
d_gene: TRBD2
j_gene: TRBJ2-6
CDR3aa: CASSAGDGANVLTF

v_gene: TRBV30
d_gene: TRBD2
j_gene: TRBJ2-5
CDR3aa: CAWSLASGGGTQYF

v_gene: TRBV5-1
d_gene: .
j_gene: TRBJ1-2
CDR3aa: CASSLDRSYGYTF

v_gene: TRBV7-7
d_gene: TRBD2
j_gene: TRBJ2-5
CDR3aa: CASSPGTSGETQYF

v_gene: TRBV11-1
d_gene: .
j_gene: TRBJ2-1
CDR3aa: CASSLEGGIQAASYNEQFF

v_gene: TRBV6-5
d_gene: .
j_gene: TRBJ1-3
CDR3aa: CASSYSLAGAGNTIYF

v_gene: TRBV27
d_gene: TRBD1
j_gene: TRBJ1-2
CDR3aa: CATKGAANYGYTF

v_gene: TRBV9
d_gene: .
j_gene: TRBJ1-5
CDR3aa: CASSLGPLGGAQHF

v_gene: TRBV27
d_gene: TRBD1
j_gene: TRBJ1-5
CDR3aa: CASSLGGGWQPQHF

v_gene: TRBV5-4
d_gene: .
j_gene: TRBJ1-4
CDR3aa: CASSPHGGNSHEKLFF